Below are 7 T cell receptor beta chains sequenced from a single sample in a study of response to subunit inactivated influenza vaccine. TCRdb analysed the RT-PCR reads with MiXCR anew, one entry per CDR3 protein. This sample has approximately 500,000 distinct CDR3 sequences, with around 13% found just once. Sequences were derived from PBMCs from blood, sampled roughly 46 days after vaccination. These receptors originate from a man aged 50-60 years who received an inactivated influenza vaccine.

There are a few counts of this clonotype. V and J are TRBV20-1 and TRBJ1-1; the D gene is possibly TRBD1 (5 bases). Trimming left V 1 base short and J 4 bases short, with 13 bases between. CDR1 is DFQATT, CDR2 SNEGSKA, per germline (reference sequence). This CDR3 comprises 14 residues. In DNA, the CDR3 is TGCAGTGCTAGAGTCTCAGGGAGGGTCACTGAAGCTTTCTTT. It translates to CSARVSGRVTEAFF.

This clonotype was found a few times. The chain couples TRBV6-5 to TRBJ2-7, with TRBD1 matching over 7 bases. The CDR3 covers 15 residues. CDR1 and CDR2 from the germline V gene are MNHEY and SVGAGI. V lost 2 bases and J lost 4; bases outside the gene matches: 8. CDR3 sequence: CASSYDRDNPYEQYF. The CDR3 DNA follows: TGTGCCAGCAGTTACGACAGGGACAACCCTTACGAGCAGTACTTC.

This clonotype occurred a few times. The chain couples TRBV12-3 or TRBV12-4 to TRBJ2-3, with D perhaps matching TRBD1 (6 bases). V was clipped by 3 bases and J by 1 base, with 11 bases between them. This CDR3 is 15 amino acids long. DNA of the CDR3: TGTGCCAGCAGTTTCGGACAGAGACGCACAGATACGCAGTATTTT. Its protein is CASSFGQRRTDTQYF.

The chain employs TRBV12-3 or TRBV12-4 and TRBJ2-1; TRBD2 matches at 11 bases. The CDR3 has 18 residues. The CDR3 coding sequence is TGTACCATCTGTTTTTCCGGGACTAGCGGAGCCTCCTACAATGAGCAGTTCTTC. It encodes CTICFSGTSGASYNEQFF.

The chain couples TRBV7-2 to TRBJ2-1, with a possible D match to TRBD1 (5 bases). Per germline, CDR1 SGHTA and CDR2 FQGNSA. Trimming removed 5 bases from V and 2 bases from J, with 13 bases in between. CDR3 size: 15 residues. The CDR3 DNA is TGTGCCAGCAGCACAGACAGCCGTCCCTACAATGAGCAGTTCTTC. This gives the protein CASSTDSRPYNEQFF. Drawing the rest from reference TRBV7-2 and TRBJ2-1, the complete variable domain is GAGVSQSPSNKVTEKGKDVELRCDPISGHTALYWYRQSLGQGLEFLIYFQGNSAPDKSGLPSDRFSAERTGGSVSTLTIQRTQQEDSAVYLCASSTDSRPYNEQFFGPGTRLTVL.

Only a few counts were recorded for this clonotype. The chain carries TRBV6-1 and TRBJ2-2; 8 bases fit TRBD1. The CDR3 runs 17 residues. V gave up 7 bases and J gave up 4 bases; unmatched junction bases: 14. Per the germline V gene, CDR1 is MNHNS and CDR2 is SASEGT. The CDR3: CASTPSPGQGATGELFF. CDR3 coding DNA: TGTGCCAGCACACCATCCCCGGGGCAGGGGGCCACCGGGGAGCTGTTTTTT.

There are a few counts of this clonotype. V gene TRBV20-1 combines with J gene TRBJ2-7, with 8 bases identical to TRBD2. This CDR3 region has 14 residues. Germline CDR1 and CDR2: DFQATT and SNEGSKA (reference sequence). Unmatched junction bases numbered 5, after V lost 0 bases and J lost 4 bases. This chain's CDR3 is CSARDIAGPYEQYF. The CDR3 coding sequence is TGCAGTGCTAGAGATATAGCGGGGCCGTACGAGCAGTACTTC.